The entry below describes one T cell receptor beta chain. Its matching antigen is unknown. Here immunoSEQ multiplex PCR was the method, and the copy in TCRdb shows in-frame clones only, minus some. The profile shows around 100,000 clones, approximately 82% of them singletons. This sample is drawn from a study of Ad26.COV2.S vaccination and SARS-CoV-2 variants. Study-wide findings and caveats: In TCR breadth and depth analyses, total T cell responses may have been underestimated. Higher spike-specific TCR breadth was found in vaccine recipients than in placebo recipients.

The junction had 6 bases not matched to a gene; V was cut back by 4 bases and J by 2 bases. CDR1 and CDR2 (germline): ENHRY, SYGVKD. This CDR3 comprises 15 residues. Here the sequenced sample was peripheral blood, taken after recovery from COVID-19. The clonotype originates from a human donor who had recovered from COVID-19. The chain couples TRBV10-3 to TRBJ2-3; 7 positions agree with TRBD1. CDR3 nucleotide sequence: TGTGCCATCAGTGGAGACAGGGTCTACACAGATACGCAGTATTTT. Translation: CAISGDRVYTDTQYF.